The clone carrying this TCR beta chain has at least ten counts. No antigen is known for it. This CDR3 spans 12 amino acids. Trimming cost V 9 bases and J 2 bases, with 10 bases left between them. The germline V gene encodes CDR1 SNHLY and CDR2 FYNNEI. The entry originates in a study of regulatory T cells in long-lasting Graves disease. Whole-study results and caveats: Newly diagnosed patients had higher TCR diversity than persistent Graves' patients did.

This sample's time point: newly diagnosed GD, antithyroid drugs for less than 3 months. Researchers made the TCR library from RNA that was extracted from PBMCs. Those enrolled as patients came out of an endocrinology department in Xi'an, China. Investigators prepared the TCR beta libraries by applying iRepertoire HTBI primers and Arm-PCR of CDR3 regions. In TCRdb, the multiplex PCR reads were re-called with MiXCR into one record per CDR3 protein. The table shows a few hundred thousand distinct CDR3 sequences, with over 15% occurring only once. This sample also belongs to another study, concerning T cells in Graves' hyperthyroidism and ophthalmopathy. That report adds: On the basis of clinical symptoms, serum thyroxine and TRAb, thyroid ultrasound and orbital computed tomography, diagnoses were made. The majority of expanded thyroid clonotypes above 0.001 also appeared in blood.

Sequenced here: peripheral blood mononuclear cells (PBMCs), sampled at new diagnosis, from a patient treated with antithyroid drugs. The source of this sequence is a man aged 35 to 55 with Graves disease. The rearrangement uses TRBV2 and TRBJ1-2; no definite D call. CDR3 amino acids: CASTGVNYGYTF. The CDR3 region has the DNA TGTGCCAGTACTGGGGTCAACTATGGCTACACCTTC.